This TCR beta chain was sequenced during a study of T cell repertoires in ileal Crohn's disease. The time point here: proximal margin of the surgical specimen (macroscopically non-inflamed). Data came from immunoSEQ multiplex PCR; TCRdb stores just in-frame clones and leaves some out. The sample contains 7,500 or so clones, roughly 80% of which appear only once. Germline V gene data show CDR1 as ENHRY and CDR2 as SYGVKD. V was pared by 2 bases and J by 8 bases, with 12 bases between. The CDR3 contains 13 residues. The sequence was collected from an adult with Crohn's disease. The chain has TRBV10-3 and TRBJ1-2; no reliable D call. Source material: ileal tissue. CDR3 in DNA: TGTGCCATCAGTGAGGGCGAAACGGGAGGCTACACCTTC. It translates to CAISEGETGGYTF.